This T cell receptor beta chain derives from a study of a mutant IDH1 vaccine in newly diagnosed glioma. Overall study context: Before enrollment, patients got radiotherapy alone, temozolomide alone, or mostly the combination.

Only in-frame clones appear in the TCRdb table, and some are missing; sequencing was by immunoSEQ multiplex PCR. The sample yields about 100,000 clones, roughly 78% seen once. As to time point: baseline, week 1 (first vaccination visit). The treatment denotes: pre-vaccination baseline after standard-of-care therapy. The length of the CDR3 is 15 residues. Germline CDR1 SGHDT, CDR2 YYEEEE. The J segment lost 8 bases and the V segment lost 1 base, leaving 11 bases of the junction unmatched. This clone appeared once. Its target is unknown. General study findings and limits: The authors found pseudoprogression apparently unrelated to changes in top peripheral T cell clonotypes.

The chain has TRBV5-6 and TRBJ1-2; 7 nucleotides line up with TRBD1. The clonotype originates from a man aged 35 to 55 with glioma. The sequencing used PBMCs, collected from a glioma patient treated with radiotherapy, temozolomide or both. CDR3 in amino acids: CASSLRATGLGGYTF. DNA of the CDR3: TGTGCCAGCAGCTTGCGAGCGACAGGGTTGGGAGGCTACACCTTC.